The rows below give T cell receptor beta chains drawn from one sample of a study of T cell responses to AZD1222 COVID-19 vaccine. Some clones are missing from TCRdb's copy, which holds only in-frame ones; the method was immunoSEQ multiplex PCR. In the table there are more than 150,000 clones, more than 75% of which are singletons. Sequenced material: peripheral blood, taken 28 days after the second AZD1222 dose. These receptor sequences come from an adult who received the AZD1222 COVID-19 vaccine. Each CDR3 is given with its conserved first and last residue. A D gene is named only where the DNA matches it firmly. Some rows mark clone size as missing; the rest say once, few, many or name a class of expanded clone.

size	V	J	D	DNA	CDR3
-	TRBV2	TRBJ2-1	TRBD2	TGTGCCAGCAGGGGACTAGCGGGGAACTACAATGAGCAGTTCTTC	CASRGLAGNYNEQFF
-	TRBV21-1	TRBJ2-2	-	TGTGCCAGCGAACCGGGACAGGGTTACACCGGGGAGCTGTTTTTT	CASEPGQGYTGELFF
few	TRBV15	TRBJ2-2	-	TGTGCCACCAGCAGGGAACCGAATGGACAGCCCACCGGGGAGCTGTTTTTT	CATSREPNGQPTGELFF
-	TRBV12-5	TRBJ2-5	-	TGTGCTAGGGTATTGGAGACCCAGTACTTC	CARVLETQYF
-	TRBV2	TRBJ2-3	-	TGTGCCAGCAGTGAAGCGCCGGTGGGGACCGGGACAGATACGCAGTATTTT	CASSEAPVGTGTDTQYF
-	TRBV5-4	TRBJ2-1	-	TGTGCCAGCAGCTTGTTTACGGGACCCTACAATGAGCAGTTCTTC	CASSLFTGPYNEQFF
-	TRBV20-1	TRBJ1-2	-	TGCAGTGCTAGTGTGGGGGTGGGGGATGGCTACACCTTC	CSASVGVGDGYTF
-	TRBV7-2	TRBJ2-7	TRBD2	TGTGCCAGCAGCTTAGGGACTAGCGCAACCAACCCCTCCTACGAGCAGTACTTC	CASSLGTSATNPSYEQYF
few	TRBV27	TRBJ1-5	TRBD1	TGTGCCAGCAGTTTATCGTCACGGACAGGGGGCCCGTATAGCAATCAGCCCCAGCATTTT	CASSLSSRTGGPYSNQPQHF
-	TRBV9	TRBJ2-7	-	TGTGCCAGCAACCCCACAGGTTTTGGTGAGCAGTACTTC	CASNPTGFGEQYF
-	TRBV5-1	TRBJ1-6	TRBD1	TGCGCCAGCAGCTCGGGACAGCCCCAAGCACCCCTCCACTTT	CASSSGQPQAPLHF